One and the same sample provided the 27 T cell receptor beta chains below, sequenced in a study of monozygotic twins with inflammatory bowel disease. TCRdb reanalyzed the 5' RACE reads, giving one entry per CDR3 protein sequence and no DNA. Its listing shows 420,000 or so distinct CDR3 sequences. The sample consisted of blood. The receptors originated from a human donor with ulcerative colitis or Crohn's disease, or a healthy co-twin of an affected twin (not recorded which).

The chain carries TRBV15 and TRBJ2-3; lacking DNA, the TRBD1 call made by TCRdb goes unchecked. Germline V lookup: CDR1 LNHNV, CDR2 YYDKDF (reference sequence). There are 15 residues in the CDR3. The CDR3 here is CATSPGQGITDTQYF.

The chain recombines TRBV14 with TRBJ2-7; TCRdb outputs TRBD1, but without DNA this stays unchecked. Germline assignment: CDR1 SGHDN and CDR2 FVKESK. The CDR3 runs to 18 residues. The CDR3: CASSQGLNRGVLSYEQYF.

The rearrangement joins TRBV27 to TRBJ2-5; checking the TCRdb D call of TRBD1 is not possible without DNA. The CDR3 runs 15 residues. CDR1 and CDR2 (germline): MNHEY, SMNVEV (reference sequence). CDR3 amino acids: CASSPGRDRKETQYF.

The chain combines TRBV6-6 with TRBJ1-1; no DNA is available, so the TRBD1 call from TCRdb remains unchecked. The CDR3 is 13 amino acids. Germline assignment: CDR1 MNHNY and CDR2 SVGAGI (reference sequence). The CDR3 here is CASSYAGTVEAFF.

This CDR3 reads CASSYRIGGGTEAFF. This rearrangement joins TRBV7-9 to TRBJ1-1. Germline CDR1 and CDR2: SEHNR and FQNEAQ (reference sequence). The CDR3 has 15 residues.

This sequence joins TRBV30 and TRBJ1-2; TCRdb's D gene call, TRBD1, goes unchecked for lack of DNA. The CDR3 is made up of 16 amino acids. CDR1 is GTSNPN, CDR2 SVGIG, per germline (reference sequence). The chain's CDR3 is CAWNPIATGEEYGYTF.

The chain is built from TRBV5-1 and TRBJ2-3; TCRdb lists TRBD2, though no DNA is available to test this call. The CDR3 is 15 amino acids. Germline values: CDR1 SGHRS, CDR2 YFSETQ. The CDR3 loop is CASTPGLANRDTQYF.

The chain couples TRBV5-1 to TRBJ2-7; TCRdb returns TRBD2, unconfirmable since there is no DNA. The germline V gene has CDR1 SGHRS and CDR2 YFSETQ. The CDR3 is 14 residues long. The CDR3 loop is CASSLGRGGGEQYF. The variable domain in full, with the rest retrieved from reference TRBV5-1 and TRBJ2-7, is KAGVTQTPRYLIKTRGQQVTLSCSPISGHRSVSWYQQTPGQGLQFLFEYFSETQRNKGNFPGRFSGRQFSNSRSEMNVSTLELGDSALYLCASSLGRGGGEQYFGPGTRLTVT.

This chain links TRBV7-2 with TRBJ2-7. CDR1 is SGHTA, CDR2 FQGNSA, per germline. CDR3 length equals 15 residues. The chain's CDR3 is CASSGSPTRKDEQYF.

The chain couples TRBV4-3 to TRBJ2-1; lacking DNA, the TRBD2 call made by TCRdb goes unchecked. The CDR3 is 18 amino acids. From germline, CDR1 is LGHNA and CDR2 YSLEER. CDR3 residues: CASSQTTYRASGYNEQFF.

V and J are TRBV7-2 and TRBJ2-5; TCRdb indicates TRBD1, and absent DNA this call remains unverified. The CDR3 has 15 amino acids. CDR1 and CDR2 (germline): SGHTA, FQGNSA. The CDR3 spells CASSLEGAPRETQYF.

This chain connects TRBV7-9 to TRBJ1-1; TCRdb calls TRBD1, which cannot be checked without DNA. The CDR3 sequence is 16 residues long. Germline CDR1 and CDR2: SEHNR and FQNEAQ (reference sequence). CDR3 region: CASSLGAGGVNTEAFF.

The genes are TRBV28 and TRBJ1-5. This CDR3 contains 12 residues. Germline loops: CDR1 MDHEN, CDR2 SYDVKM. CDR3 loop: CASSLFDQPQHF.

V usage is TRBV3-1 and J usage is TRBJ1-1; no DNA is available, so the TRBD1 call from TCRdb remains unchecked. Germline CDR1 reads LGHDT; CDR2 reads YNNKEL (reference sequence). CDR3 length: 13 amino acids. This CDR3 is CASSKTANTEAFF.

This chain joins TRBV3-1 and TRBJ2-7; TCRdb lists TRBD2, though no DNA is available to test this call. Germline-derived CDR1 and CDR2 are LGHDT and YNNKEL (reference sequence). The CDR3 length is 15 residues. The CDR3 spells CASSQDRLADQEQYF.

The chain combines TRBV7-9 with TRBJ1-1. Germline CDR1 SEHNR, CDR2 FQNEAQ (reference sequence). The CDR3 contains 15 residues. CDR3 amino acids: CASSRGGAWNTEAFF. Filled out from reference TRBV7-9 and TRBJ1-1, the complete variable domain reads DTGVSQNPRHKITKRGQNVTFRCDPISEHNRLYWYRQTLGQGPEFLTYFQNEAQLEKSRLLSDRFSAERPKGSFSTLEIQRTEQGDSAMYLCASSRGGAWNTEAFFGQGTRLTVV.

The chain has TRBV7-3 and TRBJ2-6; TCRdb designates TRBD1, a call that cannot be tested without DNA. This CDR3 has 16 amino acids. CDR1 and CDR2 (germline): SGHTA, FQGTGA. CDR3: CASSLTPVSGANVLTF.

The chain joins TRBV6-2 or TRBV6-3 to TRBJ1-5; without DNA, the TCRdb call of TRBD1 cannot be checked. CDR1 is MNHEY and CDR2 is SVGEGT in the germline V gene. The CDR3 covers 15 residues. CDR3 in amino acids: CASSYRAGSHQPQHF.

The rearrangement links TRBV28 to TRBJ1-2; TCRdb's D gene call, TRBD1, goes unchecked for lack of DNA. Per the germline V gene, CDR1 is MDHEN and CDR2 is SYDVKM. This CDR3 is 13 amino acids long. This chain's CDR3 is CASSFSGARGYTF.

The V and J genes are TRBV12-3 or TRBV12-4 and TRBJ2-3; the TRBD2 assignment by TCRdb is unverifiable without DNA. The CDR3 runs 14 residues. The CDR3 region is CASSTGTSGFTQYF.

The V call is TRBV7-2, the J call TRBJ1-6; TCRdb lists TRBD1, though no DNA is available to test this call. CDR3 length equals 14 residues. The germline V gene encodes CDR1 SGHTA and CDR2 FQGNSA. CDR3 sequence reads: CASETGRGLSPLHF.

The chain combines TRBV7-9 with TRBJ2-7. Germline CDR1 reads SEHNR; CDR2 reads FQNEAQ (reference sequence). The CDR3 sequence is 13 residues long. The CDR3 sequence: CASSPIHTYEQYF.

The rearrangement joins TRBV4-2 to TRBJ2-1; with no DNA, the TCRdb D assignment of TRBD2 cannot be verified. The CDR3 runs 16 residues. The V gene's germline CDR1 is LGHNA and CDR2 YNFKEQ. This CDR3 is CASSQDEASGYNEQFF.

The chain has TRBV12-3 or TRBV12-4 and TRBJ1-6. This CDR3 region has 11 residues. The CDR3 loop reads CASSHEGPLHF.

This sequence joins TRBV5-1 and TRBJ1-1. The CDR3 loop spans 14 amino acids. Per germline, CDR1 SGHRS and CDR2 YFSETQ. The CDR3 region is CASSPGEGRREAFF.

The chain has TRBV19 and TRBJ1-4. The CDR3 consists of 11 residues. Germline V gene sequence: CDR1 LNHDA, CDR2 SQIVND (reference sequence). The CDR3 sequence is CGSRTNEKLFF.

The chain combines TRBV3-1 with TRBJ2-1. Germline CDR1 reads LGHDT; CDR2 reads YNNKEL (reference sequence). The CDR3 extends over 12 amino acids. The CDR3 region is CASRPTIGEQFF.